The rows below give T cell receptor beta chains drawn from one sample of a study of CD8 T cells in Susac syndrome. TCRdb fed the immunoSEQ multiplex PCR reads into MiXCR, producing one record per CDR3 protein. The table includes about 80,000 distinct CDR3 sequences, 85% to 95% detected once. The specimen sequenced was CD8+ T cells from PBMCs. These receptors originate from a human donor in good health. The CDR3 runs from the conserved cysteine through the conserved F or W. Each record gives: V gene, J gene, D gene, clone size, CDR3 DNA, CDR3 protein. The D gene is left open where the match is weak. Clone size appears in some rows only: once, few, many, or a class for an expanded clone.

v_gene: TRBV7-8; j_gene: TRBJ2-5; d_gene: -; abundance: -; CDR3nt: TGTGCCAGCAGCTCCCAGGGGGGCGAGACCCAGTACTTC; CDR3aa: CASSSQGGETQYF
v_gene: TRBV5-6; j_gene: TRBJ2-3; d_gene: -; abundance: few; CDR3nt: TGTGCCAGCAGCTTGGCCCCAGATACGCAGTATTTT; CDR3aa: CASSLAPDTQYF
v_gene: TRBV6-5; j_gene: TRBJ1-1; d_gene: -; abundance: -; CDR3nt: TGTGCCAGCAGTCTCGCACGGGCGGGAAACACTGAAGCTTTCTTT; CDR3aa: CASSLARAGNTEAFF
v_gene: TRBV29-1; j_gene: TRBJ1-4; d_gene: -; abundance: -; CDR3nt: TGCAGCGTTGAAGAGGCCCGGAGGTCTAAACTGTTTTTT; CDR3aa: CSVEEARRSKLFF
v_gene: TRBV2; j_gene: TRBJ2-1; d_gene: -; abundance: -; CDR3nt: TGTGCCAGCAGGGATAGCTACAATGAGCAGTTCTTC; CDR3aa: CASRDSYNEQFF
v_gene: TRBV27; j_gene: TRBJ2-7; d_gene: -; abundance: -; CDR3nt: TGTGCCAGTCGACAGGCCTCCTACGAGCAGTACTTC; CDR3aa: CASRQASYEQYF
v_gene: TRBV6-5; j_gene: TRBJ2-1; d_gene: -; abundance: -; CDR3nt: TGTGCCAGCACCAAGGCCGGTTACAATGAGCAGTTCTTC; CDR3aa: CASTKAGYNEQFF
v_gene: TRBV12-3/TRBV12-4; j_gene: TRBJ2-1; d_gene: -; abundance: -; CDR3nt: TGTGCCAGCAGTTTGACGACTGGGGACAATGAGCAGTTCTTC; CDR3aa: CASSLTTGDNEQFF
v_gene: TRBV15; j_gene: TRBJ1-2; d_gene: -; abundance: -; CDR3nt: TGTGCCACCAGCCTCCAAGGAGTGAGGAATGGCTACACCTTC; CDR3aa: CATSLQGVRNGYTF
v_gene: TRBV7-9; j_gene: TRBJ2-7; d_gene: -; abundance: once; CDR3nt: TGTGCCAGCAGCTTAGAGGAGGGTTCAAACTACGAGCAGTACTTC; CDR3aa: CASSLEEGSNYEQYF
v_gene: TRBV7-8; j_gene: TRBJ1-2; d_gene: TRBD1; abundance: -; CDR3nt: TGTGCCAGCAGCCCGGAGTGGACAGGGGAGGACTATGGCTACACCTTC; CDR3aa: CASSPEWTGEDYGYTF
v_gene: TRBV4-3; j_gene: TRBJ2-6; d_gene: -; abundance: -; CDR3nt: TGCGCCAGCAGCCAGGACATCCTCTCTGGGGCCAACGTCCTGACTTTC; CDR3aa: CASSQDILSGANVLTF
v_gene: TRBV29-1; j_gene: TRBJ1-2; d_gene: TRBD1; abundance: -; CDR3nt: TGCAGCGTTGACCCCAACCCCCGGGACAGGGTCCTGGACTATGGCTACACCTTC; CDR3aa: CSVDPNPRDRVLDYGYTF